Below are 31 T cell receptor beta chains sequenced from a single sample in a study of blood T cell repertoires in COVID-19. Generated by immunoSEQ multiplex PCR, the TCRdb table keeps only in-frame clones and is missing some. The data show about 200,000 clones, with about four fifths seen just once and almost 6% held by the top ten. Specimen: peripheral blood. These receptor sequences come from a woman in her 40s with COVID-19, enrolled during active disease.

The chain links TRBV27 to TRBJ2-3; no definite D call. Germline CDR1 MNHEY, CDR2 SMNVEV (reference sequence). Trimming stripped 6 bases from V and 7 bases from J, with 17 bases between. The length of the CDR3 is 14 residues. CDR3 sequence (DNA): TGTGCCAGCAGCTACGGAGCAGAGGTGAATACGCAGTATTTT. Amino acids: CASSYGAEVNTQYF.

This clone has only a few counts. The chain uses TRBV4-1 and TRBJ1-1; no clear D. This CDR3 has 13 amino acids. Trimming took off 4 bases at V and 4 bases at J, with 10 bases between the two ends. The V gene's germline CDR1 is MGHRA and CDR2 YSYEKL. The DNA for the CDR3 is TGCGCCAGCAGCCCCACCGGGAGCACTGAAGCTTTCTTT. It specifies CASSPTGSTEAFF.

The J gene is TRBJ2-1, the V gene TRBV12-3 or TRBV12-4; D is ambiguous. This CDR3 is 11 amino acids long. The V end was cut by 3 bases, the J end by 8 bases, with 5 bases between. In DNA form, the CDR3 reads TGTGCCAGCAGTTTTCAGTATGAGCAGTTCTTC. Its translation: CASSFQYEQFF.

This clone came up a few times. The chain uses TRBV7-9 and TRBJ1-4, with D possibly being TRBD1 (6 bases). CDR1 and CDR2 (germline): SEHNR, FQNEAQ (reference sequence). Trimming removed 0 bases at V and 4 bases at J, with 12 bases between. CDR3 size: 16 residues. The CDR3 DNA is TGTGCCAGCAGCTTAGCTACAGGGTTTCATAATGAAAAACTGTTTTTT. Amino acids: CASSLATGFHNEKLFF.

V is TRBV6-5 and J is TRBJ1-1, with D hard to call. Per the germline V gene, CDR1 is MNHEY and CDR2 is SVGAGI. The V gene lost 0 bases and the J gene lost 4 bases, with 12 bases spanning the gap. The length of the CDR3 is 15 residues. In DNA form, the CDR3 reads TGTGCCAGCAGTTACTCGGGCACTTTGAGCACTGAAGCTTTCTTT. It translates to CASSYSGTLSTEAFF.

The gene calls are TRBV25-1 and TRBJ1-1; TRBD1 matches at 9 bases. Losses at the gene ends were 4 bases for V and 4 bases for J; bases not matched to a gene: 7. This CDR3 region has 15 residues. Germline CDR1 and CDR2: MGHDK and SYGVNS. DNA of the CDR3: TGTGCCAGCAGTGCCACAGGGGGCTTGGGCACTGAAGCTTTCTTT. As protein: CASSATGGLGTEAFF.

The rearrangement uses TRBV2 and TRBJ2-7, with 8 bases identical to TRBD1. Trimming at V came to 10 bases and at J to 2 bases, leaving 7 bases not matched to a gene. The CDR3 is 13 amino acids. Germline-derived CDR1 and CDR2 are SNHLY and FYNNEI. The CDR3 is CAIQTGAAYEQYF. For the CDR3, the DNA is TGTGCCATCCAGACAGGGGCTGCCTACGAGCAGTACTTC. Drawing the rest from reference TRBV2 and TRBJ2-7, the complete variable domain is EPEVTQTPSHQVTQMGQEVILRCVPISNHLYFYWYRQILGQKVEFLVSFYNNEISEKSEIFDDQFSVERPDGSNFTLKIRSTKLEDSAMYFCAIQTGAAYEQYFGPGTRLTVT.

This clone was detected a few times. This chain links TRBV5-1 with TRBJ2-1, with D tentatively TRBD2 (6 bases). The length of the CDR3 is 15 residues. Trimming removed 0 bases from V and 5 bases from J, with 12 bases in between. CDR1 and CDR2 from the germline V gene are SGHRS and YFSETQ. CDR3 DNA: TGCGCCAGCAGCTTGGTTAGCGGAACTAACAATGAGCAGTTCTTC. As protein: CASSLVSGTNNEQFF.

This sequence joins TRBV5-4 and TRBJ2-7, with TRBD2 matching 9 bases. Germline values: CDR1 SGHNT, CDR2 YYREEE (reference sequence). V lost 5 bases and J lost 3; bases outside the gene matches: 6. The CDR3 extends over 14 amino acids. The CDR3, as DNA: TGTGCCAGCAGACCCGGGACTAGCAACTACGAGCAGTACTTC. This gives the protein CASRPGTSNYEQYF.

The chain links TRBV5-1 to TRBJ2-5; D is ambiguous. V was pared by 2 bases and J by 3 bases, with 8 bases between. Per the germline V gene, CDR1 is SGHRS and CDR2 is YFSETQ. There are 13 residues in the CDR3. The CDR3 is CASSFSQKETQYF. In nucleotides, the CDR3 is TGCGCCAGCAGCTTTTCCCAAAAAGAGACCCAGTACTTC.

The chain is built from TRBV18 and TRBJ2-7; perhaps TRBD2 as D (5 bases). V shed 3 bases and J shed 10 bases, with 16 bases lying between them. CDR1 is KGHSH, CDR2 LQKENI, per germline. This CDR3 has 13 residues. The CDR3 loop reads CASSPSQRLEQYF. The CDR3 coding sequence is TGTGCCAGCTCACCCTCCCAGCGGTTAGAACAGTACTTC.

V usage is TRBV27 and J usage is TRBJ1-1; no clear D. The CDR3 is 13 residues long. Per germline, CDR1 MNHEY and CDR2 SMNVEV (reference sequence). Trimming removed 6 bases at V and 10 bases at J, with 18 bases between. CDR3 amino acids: CASSFEGRGRAFF. The CDR3 region has the DNA TGTGCCAGCAGCTTTGAAGGGAGAGGGAGAGCTTTCTTT.

This chain uses TRBV11-1 with TRBJ2-7; a weak D match, TRBD2 (6 bases). Trimming shortened V by 2 bases and J by 3 bases, and 14 bases separated the two germline ends. CDR3 length equals 15 residues. Germline lookup yields CDR1 SGHAT and CDR2 FQDESV (reference sequence). The CDR3 is CASSLTGTDYYEQYF. CDR3 coding DNA: TGTGCCAGCAGCTTAACCGGGACGGACTACTACGAGCAGTACTTC.

This clone is a singleton in its sample. The chain links TRBV9 to TRBJ2-3; TRBD2 might be the D (7 bases). CDR3 size: 17 residues. The germline V and J ends were trimmed by 3 bases and 2 bases, with 19 bases remaining between them. Germline CDR1 is SGDLS and CDR2 is YYNGEE. The CDR3 region is CASSGTGGRYVTDTQYF. In nucleotides, the CDR3 is TGTGCCAGCAGCGGAACGGGGGGCCGTTATGTCACAGATACGCAGTATTTT.

CDR3 bases: TGTGCCAGCAGCTTAGTAAGGGGGCTCATGAACACTGAAGCTTTCTTT. It codes for CASSLVRGLMNTEAFF. The rearrangement uses TRBV7-9 and TRBJ1-1; 7 nucleotides line up with TRBD1. V dropped 1 base and J dropped 0; count of bases not matched to a gene: 5. Germline V gene data show CDR1 as SEHNR and CDR2 as FQNEAQ (reference sequence). The CDR3 spans 16 residues.

The rearrangement joins TRBV5-1 to TRBJ2-7; TRBD1 agrees at 9 bases. V lost 5 bases, J lost 5 bases, and 5 bases stayed unmatched. The CDR3 covers 13 residues. Germline V CDR1 and CDR2: SGHRS, YFSETQ. CDR3 loop: CASRGQGYDEQYF. The CDR3 nucleotides read TGCGCCAGCAGGGGACAGGGATACGACGAGCAGTACTTC. The whole variable domain, remainder taken from reference TRBV5-1 and TRBJ2-7, is KAGVTQTPRYLIKTRGQQVTLSCSPISGHRSVSWYQQTPGQGLQFLFEYFSETQRNKGNFPGRFSGRQFSNSRSEMNVSTLELGDSALYLCASRGQGYDEQYFGPGTRLTVT.

The rearrangement uses TRBV12-3 or TRBV12-4 and TRBJ1-4; D not certain. This CDR3 is 13 amino acids long. V shed 3 bases and J shed 8 bases, with 10 bases lying between them. The CDR3 coding sequence is TGTGCCAGCAGTTTTATAGGAGGCGAAAAACTGTTTTTT. Amino acid sequence: CASSFIGGEKLFF.

V and J are TRBV18 and TRBJ1-1; D is undetermined. The CDR3 runs to 15 residues. CDR1 KGHSH and CDR2 LQKENI come from the germline V gene. The germline V and J ends were trimmed by 2 bases and 0 bases, with 10 bases remaining between them. CDR3 residues: CASSPKVSVNTEAFF. CDR3 coding DNA: TGTGCCAGCTCACCAAAAGTTTCGGTGAACACTGAAGCTTTCTTT.

The V call is TRBV19, the J call TRBJ2-1, with TRBD1 as a possible D gene (6 bases). V lost 7 bases to trimming and J lost 0 bases, with 13 bases between them. Germline V CDR1 and CDR2: LNHDA, SQIVND (reference sequence). CDR3 size: 15 residues. CDR3 sequence (DNA): TGTGCCAGTACTCGACAGGATGACTCCTACAATGAGCAGTTCTTC. Its protein is CASTRQDDSYNEQFF.

This chain joins TRBV9 and TRBJ2-3; no firm D call. Germline CDR1 and CDR2: SGDLS and YYNGEE. The CDR3 totals 15 residues. V was pared by 0 bases and J by 0 bases, with 8 bases between. The CDR3 spells CASSVAESSTDTQYF. In DNA, the CDR3 is TGTGCCAGCAGCGTAGCAGAATCTAGCACAGATACGCAGTATTTT.

The DNA for the CDR3 is TGTGCCTCCGGGTGGGGGGGCCTTACAGATACGCAGTATTTT. It yields the protein CASGWGGLTDTQYF. This sequence joins TRBV30 and TRBJ2-3, with D perhaps TRBD2 (7 bases). The germline V gene encodes CDR1 GTSNPN and CDR2 SVGIG (reference sequence). The V gene lost 7 bases and the J gene lost 3 bases, with 17 bases spanning the gap. The CDR3 has 14 residues. The full variable domain, rest sourced from reference TRBV30 and TRBJ2-3, is SQTIHQWPATLVQPVGSPLSLECTVEGTSNPNLYWYRQAAGRGLQLLFYSVGIGQISSEVPQNLSASRPQDRQFILSSKKLLLSDSGFYLCASGWGGLTDTQYFGPGTRLTVL.

This chain links TRBV30 with TRBJ1-2; 8 bases are shared with TRBD1. The germline CDR1 and CDR2 sequences are GTSNPN and SVGIG (reference sequence). The CDR3 consists of 15 residues. J lost 1 base, V lost 5 bases, and 9 bases had no gene match. The CDR3 loop is CAWSGQGVSNYGYTF. The DNA for the CDR3 is TGTGCCTGGTCAGGACAGGGCGTTAGTAACTATGGCTACACCTTC.

The genes are TRBV7-9 and TRBJ1-1, with D possibly matching TRBD1 (6 bases). Trimming removed 5 bases from V and 6 bases from J, with 19 bases in between. The V gene's germline CDR1 is SEHNR and CDR2 FQNEAQ (reference sequence). The CDR3 consists of 15 residues. The CDR3 coding sequence is TGTGCCAGCAGCCGTGTCCAGGGGCTTTGGTCTGAAGCTTTCTTT. The encoded protein is CASSRVQGLWSEAFF.

This sequence joins TRBV7-2 and TRBJ1-4; no firm D call. The CDR3 has 16 residues. The germline V gene has CDR1 SGHTA and CDR2 FQGNSA. The germline V and J ends were trimmed by 2 bases and 5 bases, with 15 bases remaining between them. The CDR3 sequence is CASSLNRGGNNEKLFF. CDR3 nucleotide sequence: TGTGCCAGCAGCTTAAACCGGGGTGGCAACAATGAAAAACTGTTTTTT.

Concerning this clone itself: This specimen includes other DNA sequences encoding the same CDR3. The chain links TRBV18 to TRBJ1-6; no firm D call. Germline lookup yields CDR1 KGHSH and CDR2 LQKENI. CDR3 length: 14 residues. The germline V and J ends were trimmed by 2 bases and 5 bases, with 7 bases remaining between them. CDR3 sequence reads: CASSPTGDNSPLHF. The CDR3 DNA reads TGTGCCAGCTCACCAACGGGAGATAATTCACCCCTCCACTTT. Variable domain in full (rest from reference TRBV18 and TRBJ1-6): NAGVMQNPRHLVRRRGQEARLRCSPMKGHSHVYWYRQLPEEGLKFMVYLQKENIIDESGMPKERFSAEFPKEGPSILRIQQVVRGDSAAYFCASSPTGDNSPLHFGNGTRLTVT.

The chain links TRBV11-2 to TRBJ2-7; tentatively, D is TRBD1 (6 bases). The CDR3 sequence is 13 residues long. Germline loops: CDR1 SGHAT, CDR2 FQNNGV. The germline V and J ends were trimmed by 4 bases and 5 bases, with 12 bases remaining between them. The CDR3 loop reads CASSSGVRDEQYF. The DNA of the CDR3 is TGTGCCAGCAGCTCAGGGGTACGGGACGAGCAGTACTTC.

The chain couples TRBV14 to TRBJ1-1, with 9 bases matching TRBD1. The length of the CDR3 is 17 residues. V gave up 8 bases and J gave up 0 bases; unmatched junction bases: 13. Germline V gene data show CDR1 as SGHDN and CDR2 as FVKESK. The CDR3 loop reads CASSAKQGARLNTEAFF. CDR3 nucleotides: TGTGCCAGCTCCGCAAAACAGGGGGCTCGGTTGAACACTGAAGCTTTCTTT.

This clone turned up a few times. The chain is built from TRBV6-2 or TRBV6-3 and TRBJ1-2; D is possibly TRBD1 (5 bases). Germline V lookup: CDR1 MNHEY, CDR2 SVGEGT. This CDR3 comprises 14 residues. V lost 6 bases and J lost 9, with 20 bases in between. This CDR3 is CASSGRGLPKSYTF. Here the CDR3 DNA reads TGTGCCAGCAGCGGGCGGGGACTACCTAAAAGCTACACCTTC.

The V call is TRBV4-1, the J call TRBJ1-2; 9 bases match TRBD1. In germline, CDR1 is MGHRA, CDR2 YSYEKL. The CDR3 has 16 amino acids. Trimming cost V 6 bases and J 4 bases; bases outside gene matches: 12. CDR3 nucleotides: TGCGCCAGCAGAAGAGCCTCCGGGACAGGGCCCTATGGCTACACCTTC. It encodes CASRRASGTGPYGYTF.

The chain links TRBV5-1 to TRBJ1-2; D might be TRBD1 (5 bases). The CDR3 has 13 residues. Trimming stripped 0 bases from V and 4 bases from J, with 7 bases between. CDR1 SGHRS and CDR2 YFSETQ come from the germline V gene. CDR3 in DNA: TGCGCCAGCAGCTTGGCAGGGTCCTATGGCTACACCTTC. It codes for CASSLAGSYGYTF.

This rearrangement joins TRBV30 to TRBJ2-3; D ambiguous. Germline V CDR1 and CDR2: GTSNPN, SVGIG (reference sequence). This CDR3 contains 12 residues. The V and J ends lost 4 bases and 0 bases respectively, with 5 bases between them. The CDR3 here is CAWKTSTDTQYF. DNA for the CDR3: TGTGCCTGGAAGACTAGCACAGATACGCAGTATTTT. Full variable domain (rest looked up from reference TRBV30 and TRBJ2-3): SQTIHQWPATLVQPVGSPLSLECTVEGTSNPNLYWYRQAAGRGLQLLFYSVGIGQISSEVPQNLSASRPQDRQFILSSKKLLLSDSGFYLCAWKTSTDTQYFGPGTRLTVL.